One and the same sample provided the 17 T cell receptor beta chains below, sequenced in a study of CD8 T cells in Susac syndrome. With random hexamers, about 0.5 to 1 ug RNA was reverse transcribed. TCRdb passed the immunoSEQ multiplex PCR reads through MiXCR, listing each CDR3 protein once. This sample has roughly 84,000 distinct CDR3 sequences, with about 96% found just once. Sequenced sample: CD8+ T cells from PBMCs. These TCRs come from a human donor with Susac syndrome.

V and J are TRBV6-1 and TRBJ1-1; D might be TRBD1 (5 bases). The germline V gene encodes CDR1 MNHNS and CDR2 SASEGT. V was pared by 10 bases and J by 1 base, with 13 bases between. The length of the CDR3 is 13 residues. In DNA, the CDR3 is TGTGCCACTTCTCGGGGGGAGAACACTGAAGCTTTCTTT. The encoded protein is CATSRGENTEAFF.

The V call is TRBV20-1, the J call TRBJ2-7; unclear D gene. Per the germline V gene, CDR1 is DFQATT and CDR2 is SNEGSKA (reference sequence). The CDR3 has 14 residues. V was pared by 6 bases and J by 2 bases, with 17 bases between. CDR3 sequence (DNA): TGCAGTGCCCCACGGGCAGCAACCACCTACGAGCAGTACTTC. This codes for CSAPRAATTYEQYF.

This clonotype was counted a single time. The chain links TRBV9 to TRBJ2-5, with 7 positions matching TRBD1. Germline values: CDR1 SGDLS, CDR2 YYNGEE. The V segment lost 3 bases and the J segment 3 bases; nucleotides outside the gene matches: 5. The length of the CDR3 is 14 residues. The CDR3 DNA reads as TGTGCCAGCAGCGCGGGACAGTTAGAAGAGACCCAGTACTTC. Protein: CASSAGQLEETQYF.

The V gene is TRBV18, the J gene TRBJ1-6; D remains ambiguous. The CDR3 loop spans 13 amino acids. The V gene lost 3 bases and the J gene lost 7 bases, with 7 bases spanning the gap. The V gene's germline CDR1 is KGHSH and CDR2 LQKENI. In DNA, the CDR3 is TGTGCCAGCTCACCGACGGCCAATTCACCCCTCCACTTT. Protein sequence: CASSPTANSPLHF.

V gene TRBV15 combines with J gene TRBJ1-5; D call uncertain. Germline V gene data show CDR1 as LNHNV and CDR2 as YYDKDF (reference sequence). V lost 3 bases and J lost 0, with 9 bases in between. The CDR3 has 15 residues. The CDR3 DNA reads TGTGCCACCAGCAGTAAGAGGGTTAGCAATCAGCCCCAGCATTTT. Its translation is CATSSKRVSNQPQHF.

The chain couples TRBV19 to TRBJ2-1; D is unclear. The CDR3 contains 13 residues. Between the trimmed V and J ends, which lost 8 bases and 1 base, there was a span of 9 bases. The germline CDR1 and CDR2 sequences are LNHDA and SQIVND (reference sequence). The CDR3 sequence: CASSSQSYNEQFF. In nucleotides, the CDR3 is TGTGCCAGTTCGAGTCAATCCTACAATGAGCAGTTCTTC.

The rearrangement joins TRBV30 to TRBJ2-2; the D is unclear. Trimming left V 0 bases short and J 4 bases short, with 12 bases between. The CDR3 has 15 amino acids. Germline V gene sequence: CDR1 GTSNPN, CDR2 SVGIG (reference sequence). CDR3 residues: CAWSVLDSATGELFF. The CDR3 DNA reads as TGTGCCTGGAGTGTCCTAGATTCAGCCACCGGGGAGCTGTTTTTT.

The gene calls are TRBV29-1 and TRBJ2-5; 10 nucleotides match TRBD1. This CDR3 is 19 amino acids long. CDR1 is SQVTM, CDR2 ANQGSEA, per germline. Losses at the gene ends were 1 base for V and 7 bases for J; bases not matched to a gene: 21. The CDR3: CSVEVMGQGLSIGPPTQYF. As DNA, the CDR3 is TGCAGCGTTGAAGTTATGGGACAGGGGCTATCGATAGGCCCCCCGACCCAGTACTTC.

CDR3 loop: CASRYRAMSPYEQYF. The CDR3 DNA reads as TGTGCCAGCAGGTACAGGGCCATGTCACCCTACGAGCAGTACTTC. The chain employs TRBV6-1 and TRBJ2-7; possibly TRBD1 for D (6 bases). This CDR3 is 15 amino acids long. CDR1 MNHNS and CDR2 SASEGT come from the germline V gene. With 6 bases removed from V and 2 bases from J, the gap between germline ends came to 17 bases.

The rearrangement uses TRBV5-8 and TRBJ2-7; D possibly corresponds to TRBD1 (5 bases). CDR3 length: 13 amino acids. Germline V gene data show CDR1 as SGHTS and CDR2 as YDEGEE. DNA for the CDR3: TGTGCAACCCAGGGCAGGGTAGACTACGAGCAGTACGTC. Translated, it gives CATQGRVDYEQYV.

This chain connects TRBV9 to TRBJ1-5, with D tentatively TRBD1 (5 bases). Germline CDR1 is SGDLS and CDR2 is YYNGEE. The CDR3 loop spans 14 amino acids. V lost 3 bases to trimming and J lost 8 bases, with 15 bases between them. CDR3 in amino acids: CASSATPGLKPQHF. The DNA for the CDR3 is TGTGCCAGCAGCGCAACCCCGGGACTTAAGCCCCAGCATTTT.

This rearrangement joins TRBV14 to TRBJ2-1; 14 positions match TRBD2. CDR1 and CDR2 from the germline V gene are SGHDN and FVKESK. The CDR3 length is 18 residues. V gave up 0 bases and J gave up 8 bases; unmatched junction bases: 9. This CDR3 is CASSQDETSGRGGDEQFF. The CDR3 DNA reads as TGTGCCAGCAGCCAAGATGAGACTAGCGGGAGGGGCGGCGATGAGCAGTTCTTC.

This chain links TRBV7-9 with TRBJ2-7; a possible D gene is TRBD1 (5 bases). CDR3 length equals 18 residues. Germline values: CDR1 SEHNR, CDR2 FQNEAQ (reference sequence). Trimming took 5 bases from V and 0 from J, leaving 23 bases between them. For the CDR3, the DNA is TGTGCCAGCAGCGGCTACAACCGACAGAGCCGAAGCTCCTACGAGCAGTACTTC. This sequence encodes CASSGYNRQSRSSYEQYF. Full variable domain (outside the CDR3, taken from reference TRBV7-9 and TRBJ2-7): DTGVSQNPRHKITKRGQNVTFRCDPISEHNRLYWYRQTLGQGPEFLTYFQNEAQLEKSRLLSDRFSAERPKGSFSTLEIQRTEQGDSAMYLCASSGYNRQSRSSYEQYFGPGTRLTVT.

With respect to this clonotype: The junction departs from germline at one end; a sequencing error may be responsible. The chain joins TRBV20-1 to TRBJ2-1; D gene unclear. The germline V gene encodes CDR1 DFQATT and CDR2 SNEGSKA (reference sequence). The CDR3 loop spans 14 amino acids. CDR3 DNA sequence: TGCAGTGCAAGAGGTCGGAAGGGATCCTGGAAGCAGTTCTTC. It specifies CSARGRKGSWKQFF.

The rearrangement joins TRBV5-1 to TRBJ1-2; no firm D call. Germline V gene lookup returns CDR1 SGHRS and CDR2 YFSETQ. Trimming removed 0 bases from V and 1 base from J, with 13 bases in between. There are 16 residues in the CDR3. As DNA, the CDR3 is TGCGCCAGCAGCTTGGAATTGGCCGACCTTAACTATGGCTACACCTTC. Translated: CASSLELADLNYGYTF. The whole variable domain, remainder taken from reference TRBV5-1 and TRBJ1-2, is KAGVTQTPRYLIKTRGQQVTLSCSPISGHRSVSWYQQTPGQGLQFLFEYFSETQRNKGNFPGRFSGRQFSNSRSEMNVSTLELGDSALYLCASSLELADLNYGYTFGSGTRLTVV.

The chain carries TRBV28 and TRBJ2-3; D remains unclear. The CDR3 runs to 15 residues. The ends were cut back, 5 bases at V and 1 base at J, with 13 bases in the middle. CDR1 is MDHEN, CDR2 SYDVKM, per germline. The CDR3 DNA sequence: TGTGCCAGCAGTGAAGAATCCGAACGCACAGATACGCAGTATTTT. Translation gives CASSEESERTDTQYF.

A note on this clonotype: The junction departs from germline at one end; a sequencing error may be responsible. The chain carries TRBV20-1 and TRBJ1-1; possibly TRBD1 for D (6 bases). CDR1 is DFQATT and CDR2 is SNEGSKA in the germline V gene (reference sequence). CDR3 length: 9 residues. The CDR3: CSANQGRNF. For the CDR3, the DNA is TGCAGTGCTAATCAGGGGCGGAACTTT.